The 28 T cell receptor beta chains given below trace back to one sample, sequenced in a study of blood T cell repertoires in COVID-19. Here immunoSEQ multiplex PCR was the method, and the copy in TCRdb shows in-frame clones only, minus some. This sample has approximately 200,000 clones, with roughly 94% found just once. The material sequenced was peripheral blood. These receptor sequences come from a man younger than 40 with COVID-19, enrolled during active disease.

The CDR3 region has the DNA TGTGCCAGCAGCTTAGTCCTAGGGGGGGCCAGAAGTGGGGATACGCAGTATTTT. It codes for CASSLVLGGARSGDTQYF. The chain recombines TRBV7-9 with TRBJ2-3; TRBD2 is a possible D gene (7 bases). From germline, CDR1 is SEHNR and CDR2 FQNEAQ (reference sequence). The CDR3 runs 18 residues. Trimming pared 1 base from V and 6 bases from J, leaving 23 bases between. The variable domain in full, with the rest retrieved from reference TRBV7-9 and TRBJ2-3, is DTGVSQNPRHKITKRGQNVTFRCDPISEHNRLYWYRQTLGQGPEFLTYFQNEAQLEKSRLLSDRFSAERPKGSFSTLEIQRTEQGDSAMYLCASSLVLGGARSGDTQYFGPGTRLTVL.

V and J are TRBV10-3 and TRBJ1-3; D is perhaps TRBD1 (5 bases). The CDR3 sequence is 15 residues long. Germline V gene sequence: CDR1 ENHRY, CDR2 SYGVKD. V lost 4 bases to trimming and J lost 0 bases, with 10 bases between them. CDR3 in DNA: TGTGCCATCAGTGTTAAGGGACTCTCTGGAAACACCATATATTTT. It codes for CAISVKGLSGNTIYF.

V usage is TRBV5-6 and J usage is TRBJ1-2; no reliable D call. The CDR3 is 15 residues long. Trimming cost V 4 bases and J 2 bases, with 15 bases left between them. CDR1 and CDR2 (germline): SGHDT, YYEEEE. The CDR3 loop reads CASSNRRVDNYGYTF. The CDR3 region has the DNA TGTGCCAGCAGCAACCGGCGGGTTGACAACTATGGCTACACCTTC. Looking up the rest from reference TRBV5-6 and TRBJ1-2 gives the full variable domain: DAGVTQSPTHLIKTRGQQVTLRCSPKSGHDTVSWYQQALGQGPQFIFQYYEEEERQRGNFPDRFSGHQFPNYSSELNVNALLLGDSALYLCASSNRRVDNYGYTFGSGTRLTVV.

The chain links TRBV18 to TRBJ1-2; 7 bases match TRBD1. With 6 bases clipped from V and 9 bases from J, the junction kept 10 bases outside the gene matches. The CDR3 sequence is 13 residues long. CDR1 is KGHSH and CDR2 is LQKENI in the germline V gene. DNA for the CDR3: TGTGCCAGCTCCCCAGAGGGGGCACTTCGCTACACCTTC. Translation gives CASSPEGALRYTF.

The gene calls are TRBV5-4 and TRBJ2-7; D is perhaps TRBD1 (6 bases). The V gene's germline CDR1 is SGHNT and CDR2 YYREEE (reference sequence). V dropped 4 bases and J dropped 2 bases, with 16 bases sitting between them. The CDR3 extends over 15 amino acids. In nucleotides, the CDR3 is TGTGCCAGCAGCGAAACAGGGAACCAACCCTACGAGCAGTACTTC. Translated, it gives CASSETGNQPYEQYF.

This chain uses TRBV9 with TRBJ1-5; D is ambiguous. The germline V and J ends were trimmed by 1 base and 4 bases, with 12 bases remaining between them. CDR1 and CDR2 from the germline V gene are SGDLS and YYNGEE. The CDR3 has 15 amino acids. Written as DNA, the CDR3 is TGTGCCAGCAGCGTATCACACTACGCAAATCAGCCCCAGCATTTT. Its translation is CASSVSHYANQPQHF.

The chain joins TRBV27 to TRBJ2-1; 9 nucleotides line up with TRBD1. Trimming at V came to 2 bases and at J to 5 bases, leaving 4 bases not matched to a gene. The germline V gene has CDR1 MNHEY and CDR2 SMNVEV (reference sequence). The CDR3 is made up of 15 amino acids. CDR3 residues: CASSLMGTGNNEQFF. CDR3 nucleotide sequence: TGTGCCAGCAGTTTAATGGGGACAGGGAACAATGAGCAGTTCTTC.

The chain carries TRBV11-2 and TRBJ2-7; tentative D call: TRBD2 (5 bases). CDR1 is SGHAT, CDR2 FQNNGV, per germline. The CDR3 extends over 15 amino acids. Trimming cost V 2 bases and J 2 bases, with 13 bases left between them. As DNA, the CDR3 is TGTGCCAGCAGCTTAATGCGGGCTGCCCCCTACGAGCAGTACTTC. It yields the protein CASSLMRAAPYEQYF. Supplemented by reference TRBV11-2 and TRBJ2-7, the full variable domain reads EAGVAQSPRYKIIEKRQSVAFWCNPISGHATLYWYQQILGQGPKLLIQFQNNGVVDDSQLPKDRFSAERLKGVDSTLKIQPAKLEDSAVYLCASSLMRAAPYEQYFGPGTRLTVT.

The chain uses TRBV6-1 and TRBJ1-2, with TRBD1 matching 9 bases. CDR1 and CDR2 (germline): MNHNS, SASEGT. This CDR3 has 14 amino acids. V shed 2 bases, J shed 8 bases, and the junction held 6 bases outside the gene matches. Here the CDR3 reads CASSEIGDREGYTF. CDR3 coding DNA: TGTGCCAGCAGTGAAATAGGGGACAGGGAGGGCTACACCTTC.

The chain couples TRBV6-5 to TRBJ2-7; D is unresolved. Germline V gives CDR1 MNHEY, CDR2 SVGAGI. The CDR3 loop spans 13 amino acids. Trimming stripped 6 bases from V and 1 base from J, with 10 bases between. The CDR3 here is CASRPGSSYEQYF. The CDR3 nucleotides read TGTGCCAGCAGACCCGGGTCTTCCTACGAGCAGTACTTC.

The V and J genes are TRBV5-1 and TRBJ1-6; D is unclear. Trimming took off 4 bases at V and 0 bases at J, with 8 bases between the two ends. Germline lookup yields CDR1 SGHRS and CDR2 YFSETQ. This CDR3 spans 15 amino acids. CDR3 loop: CASSPQSSYNSPLHF. In nucleotides, the CDR3 is TGCGCCAGCAGCCCACAGAGCTCCTATAATTCACCCCTCCACTTT. The variable domain in full, completed from reference TRBV5-1 and TRBJ1-6, reads KAGVTQTPRYLIKTRGQQVTLSCSPISGHRSVSWYQQTPGQGLQFLFEYFSETQRNKGNFPGRFSGRQFSNSRSEMNVSTLELGDSALYLCASSPQSSYNSPLHFGNGTRLTVT.

The genes are TRBV10-1 and TRBJ1-1; 8 positions match TRBD1. J gave up 1 base and V 6 bases, and 4 bases lay outside the gene matches. The CDR3 runs to 14 residues. The germline V gene has CDR1 WNHNN and CDR2 SYGVQD (reference sequence). The CDR3 nucleotides read TGCGCCAGCAGCCTGGACAGGGCGAACACTGAAGCTTTCTTT. It encodes CASSLDRANTEAFF.

The chain uses TRBV12-2 and TRBJ1-1. TRBV12-2 is a listed pseudogene. This CDR3 spans 17 amino acids. This chain's CDR3 is CASRFGQTEGSNTEAFF. CDR3 nucleotide sequence: TGTGCAAGTCGCTTCGGGCAAACGGAGGGATCGAACACTGAAGCTTTCTTT.

This clone was counted once. The chain uses TRBV19 and TRBJ2-1; the match to TRBD2 covers 11 bases. Germline CDR1 reads LNHDA; CDR2 reads SQIVND (reference sequence). Losses at the gene ends were 2 bases for V and 5 bases for J; bases not matched to a gene: 8. The CDR3 loop spans 17 amino acids. CDR3 bases: TGTGCCAGTAGTATATCGGCTAGCGGGGGGCCCCACAATGAGCAGTTCTTC. Translation gives CASSISASGGPHNEQFF.

The rearrangement links TRBV5-1 to TRBJ1-4; a weak D match, TRBD1 (6 bases). CDR1 SGHRS and CDR2 YFSETQ come from the germline V gene. This CDR3 is 19 amino acids long. The germline V and J ends were trimmed by 0 bases and 0 bases, with 18 bases remaining between them. This CDR3 reads CASSLAAGTQSTTNEKLFF. As DNA, the CDR3 is TGCGCCAGCAGCTTGGCCGCCGGGACACAGAGTACAACTAATGAAAAACTGTTTTTT.

Turning to this clone: The sample carries other DNA sequences with the same CDR3. The chain uses TRBV5-1 and TRBJ2-3; TRBD2 matches at 9 bases. CDR1 SGHRS and CDR2 YFSETQ come from the germline V gene. Trimming at V came to 4 bases and at J to 0 bases, leaving 9 bases not matched to a gene. The CDR3 has 17 amino acids. The CDR3 sequence is CASSRISGGASTDTQYF. The CDR3 DNA sequence: TGCGCCAGCAGCCGGATTAGCGGGGGAGCTAGCACAGATACGCAGTATTTT.

This chain joins TRBV6-5 and TRBJ1-5; D is unresolved. CDR1 and CDR2 (germline): MNHEY, SVGAGI. V lost 0 bases and J 6 bases, leaving 6 bases between the germline ends. The CDR3 is 13 amino acids. The CDR3 is CASSYSAVQPQHF. The CDR3 region has the DNA TGTGCCAGCAGTTACTCGGCCGTTCAGCCCCAGCATTTT.

V and J are TRBV7-9 and TRBJ2-2, with D possibly being TRBD2 (6 bases). The CDR3 runs 13 residues. Trimming took 7 bases from V and 7 from J, leaving 13 bases between them. Germline V lookup: CDR1 SEHNR, CDR2 FQNEAQ (reference sequence). The CDR3 loop is CASMAGLHGELFF. The DNA of the CDR3 is TGTGCCAGCATGGCGGGGCTTCACGGGGAGCTGTTTTTT.

In this sample, this clone turned up once. V and J are TRBV5-1 and TRBJ1-2; 9 bases fit TRBD1. This CDR3 has 15 amino acids. Trimming at V came to 4 bases and at J to 8 bases, leaving 12 bases not matched to a gene. Germline V gene data show CDR1 as SGHRS and CDR2 as YFSETQ. In DNA form, the CDR3 reads TGCGCCAGCAGCCTCTTACAGGGGGCAGCGGGAGGCTACACCTTC. This sequence encodes CASSLLQGAAGGYTF. Drawing the rest from reference TRBV5-1 and TRBJ1-2, the complete variable domain is KAGVTQTPRYLIKTRGQQVTLSCSPISGHRSVSWYQQTPGQGLQFLFEYFSETQRNKGNFPGRFSGRQFSNSRSEMNVSTLELGDSALYLCASSLLQGAAGGYTFGSGTRLTVV.

V gene TRBV4-1 combines with J gene TRBJ1-6, with D uncertain. The CDR3 covers 15 residues. Trimming pared 1 base from V and 5 bases from J, leaving 9 bases between. Per germline, CDR1 MGHRA and CDR2 YSYEKL. CDR3 loop: CASSQGFTDNSPLHF. CDR3 sequence (DNA): TGCGCCAGCAGCCAAGGGTTTACTGATAATTCACCCCTCCACTTT.

The chain employs TRBV12-3 or TRBV12-4 and TRBJ1-6, with D maybe TRBD1 (5 bases). The CDR3 loop spans 13 amino acids. The germline V and J ends were trimmed by 5 bases and 10 bases, with 12 bases remaining between them. CDR3 nucleotide sequence: TGTGCCAGCAGTGTCGCAGGGCGGTCACCCCTCCACTTT. Its translation: CASSVAGRSPLHF.

Here the CDR3 reads CASSLRTGNDNSPLHF. In nucleotides, the CDR3 is TGTGCCAGTAGTTTGCGGACAGGGAATGATAATTCACCCCTCCACTTT. The rearrangement joins TRBV19 to TRBJ1-6, with 8 bases that match TRBD1. This CDR3 has 16 residues. Germline V gives CDR1 LNHDA, CDR2 SQIVND (reference sequence). V was pared by 5 bases and J by 5 bases, with 8 bases of the junction left unmatched.

The CDR3 sequence is CASSDQYTDTQYF. CDR3 DNA sequence: TGTGCCAGCAGTGACCAGTACACAGATACGCAGTATTTT. This chain links TRBV2 with TRBJ2-3; D remains unclear. V shed 3 bases and J shed 2 bases, with 6 bases lying between them. This CDR3 region has 13 residues. Germline CDR1 reads SNHLY; CDR2 reads FYNNEI.

This chain connects TRBV5-1 to TRBJ1-6; D gene unclear. V was cut by 5 bases and J by 13 bases, with 19 bases left in between. The CDR3 is 14 amino acids. The V gene's germline CDR1 is SGHRS and CDR2 YFSETQ. CDR3 region: CASREGPDLGPLHF. In nucleotides, the CDR3 is TGCGCCAGCAGGGAGGGCCCGGACTTAGGGCCCCTCCACTTT.

This clone was seen more than once but under ten times. This chain links TRBV6-5 with TRBJ1-2; TRBD1 matches 7 bases. V was clipped by 7 bases and J by 6 bases; unmatched bases: 11. The CDR3 runs to 14 residues. Germline V CDR1 and CDR2: MNHEY, SVGAGI. The CDR3 nucleotides read TGTGCCAGCAATAACAGGGGAAGTATCCATGGCTACACCTTC. The encoded protein is CASNNRGSIHGYTF.

In this sample, this clone turned up once. This sequence joins TRBV6-1 and TRBJ2-1; D may be TRBD1 (5 bases). The V and J ends lost 2 bases and 9 bases respectively, with 11 bases between them. This CDR3 contains 13 residues. Germline V gene data show CDR1 as MNHNS and CDR2 as SASEGT. CDR3 region: CASSERGVSEQFF. The CDR3 bases are TGTGCCAGCAGTGAAAGGGGTGTTTCTGAGCAGTTCTTC.

The table lists this clone with a count of one. V gene TRBV10-1 combines with J gene TRBJ1-1; D gene uncertain. Germline V lookup: CDR1 WNHNN, CDR2 SYGVQD (reference sequence). V was cut by 2 bases and J by 5 bases, with 15 bases left in between. The CDR3 spans 15 residues. Written as DNA, the CDR3 is TGCGCCAGCAGTGAGCGCTCTGACGCGAGGACTGAAGCTTTCTTT. Protein: CASSERSDARTEAFF.

This chain links TRBV2 with TRBJ1-2; possible D gene TRBD1, 5 bases. There are 17 residues in the CDR3. CDR1 SNHLY and CDR2 FYNNEI come from the germline V gene. V was pared by 2 bases and J by 5 bases, with 21 bases between. This CDR3 is CASSEWGGGGLEYGYTF. Written as DNA, the CDR3 is TGTGCCAGCAGTGAATGGGGGGGAGGAGGGCTTGAATATGGCTACACCTTC. The entire variable domain, with the rest obtained from reference TRBV2 and TRBJ1-2, is as follows: EPEVTQTPSHQVTQMGQEVILRCVPISNHLYFYWYRQILGQKVEFLVSFYNNEISEKSEIFDDQFSVERPDGSNFTLKIRSTKLEDSAMYFCASSEWGGGGLEYGYTFGSGTRLTVV.